The 28 T cell receptor beta chains listed next were all sequenced from one sample in a study of early T cells in non-severe SARS-CoV-2 infection. MiXCR, run by TCRdb on the 5' RACE reads, gives a single entry per CDR3 protein. The table lists approximately 50,000 distinct CDR3 sequences, around 13% of them singletons. Material: whole blood. Source of these receptors: an adult who was a healthcare worker with PCR-confirmed SARS-CoV-2 infection or an uninfected control (not recorded which).

This clonotype came up a few times. V is TRBV10-3 and J is TRBJ1-4; possibly TRBD1 for D (5 bases). The V gene lost 5 bases and the J gene lost 4 bases, with 17 bases spanning the gap. This CDR3 is built from 16 residues. Germline values: CDR1 ENHRY, CDR2 SYGVKD. The CDR3 protein is CAISQNTGGYNEKLFF. The CDR3 coding sequence is TGTGCCATCAGTCAGAATACCGGGGGATATAATGAAAAACTGTTTTTT.

This clonotype appeared many times. The V gene is TRBV7-8, the J gene TRBJ1-1; 9 bases map to TRBD1. The CDR3 runs 14 residues. Trimming at V came to 5 bases and at J to 4 bases, leaving 5 bases not matched to a gene. Germline CDR1 is SGHVS and CDR2 is FQNEAQ. CDR3 sequence reads: CASSAQGAPTEAFF. The CDR3 DNA is TGTGCCAGCAGCGCACAGGGGGCGCCCACTGAAGCTTTCTTT.

The chain employs TRBV3-1 and TRBJ2-5; weak D call: TRBD1 (5 bases). Trimming pared 5 bases from V and 5 bases from J, leaving 21 bases between. There are 16 residues in the CDR3. Germline V lookup: CDR1 LGHDT, CDR2 YNNKEL (reference sequence). CDR3 protein: CASSKREVGAGETQYF. The DNA of the CDR3 is TGTGCCAGCAGCAAACGTGAAGTTGGGGCTGGGGAGACCCAGTACTTC.

V gene TRBV3-1 combines with J gene TRBJ1-1, with unresolved D. V lost 4 bases and J lost 0, with 15 bases in between. The CDR3 has 16 residues. The germline V gene has CDR1 LGHDT and CDR2 YNNKEL (reference sequence). As DNA, the CDR3 is TGTGCCAGCAGCCTGCACGGGAGGGCTTTGAACACTGAAGCTTTCTTT. It specifies CASSLHGRALNTEAFF. The entire variable domain, with the rest obtained from reference TRBV3-1 and TRBJ1-1, is as follows: DTAVSQTPKYLVTQMGNDKSIKCEQNLGHDTMYWYKQDSKKFLKIMFSYNNKELIINETVPNRFSPKSPDKAHLNLHINSLELGDSAVYFCASSLHGRALNTEAFFGQGTRLTVV.

In its sample, this clonotype was seen a few times. J is TRBJ2-1 and V is TRBV11-2, with a weak D call TRBD2 (5 bases). Germline values: CDR1 SGHAT, CDR2 FQNNGV. With 3 bases removed from V and 9 bases from J, the gap between germline ends came to 15 bases. The CDR3 runs 14 residues. CDR3 DNA sequence: TGTGCCAGCAGCTTGGGCCAGAGGGCATTTGAGCAGTTCTTC. Amino acids: CASSLGQRAFEQFF.

This clonotype was counted between two and nine times. The gene calls are TRBV10-3 and TRBJ2-5; a weak D match, TRBD1 (5 bases). Trimming pared 4 bases from V and 1 base from J, leaving 10 bases between. Germline CDR1 and CDR2: ENHRY and SYGVKD. CDR3 length equals 14 residues. CDR3 bases: TGTGCCATCAGTGTCAAGGGGCCCCAAGAGACCCAGTACTTC. It yields the protein CAISVKGPQETQYF.

This clonotype was observed at least ten times. This sequence joins TRBV6-5 and TRBJ1-2; TRBD1 might be the D (5 bases). Trimming removed 5 bases at V and 5 bases at J, with 15 bases between. The CDR3 contains 14 residues. Germline V gene data show CDR1 as MNHEY and CDR2 as SVGAGI. Here the CDR3 DNA reads TGTGCCAGCAGTGCCGGACACTTTGGGTATGGCTACACCTTC. Translated, it gives CASSAGHFGYGYTF.

This clonotype was detected only a few times. The rearrangement joins TRBV7-2 to TRBJ1-2; D unclear. The CDR3 totals 13 residues. Germline V CDR1 and CDR2: SGHTA, FQGNSA. V dropped 4 bases and J dropped 4 bases, with 10 bases sitting between them. The CDR3 nucleotides read TGTGCCAGCAGCTCCAGAGCGATCTATGGCTACACCTTC. Its translation is CASSSRAIYGYTF.

This clonotype was counted only a few times. V is TRBV6-1 and J is TRBJ2-7, with D possibly TRBD2 on 6 matching bases. The CDR3 is 12 residues long. CDR1 is MNHNS and CDR2 is SASEGT in the germline V gene. The ends were cut back, 4 bases at V and 2 bases at J, with 6 bases in the middle. The CDR3 loop is CASSGGAYEQYF. The DNA for the CDR3 is TGTGCCAGCAGTGGGGGGGCCTACGAGCAGTACTTC.

This clonotype was recorded at least ten times. This rearrangement joins TRBV6-2 or TRBV6-3 to TRBJ1-5; no firm D call. V gave up 7 bases and J gave up 2 bases, with 9 bases separating them. From germline, CDR1 is MNHEY and CDR2 SVGEGT. This CDR3 comprises 13 residues. Written as DNA, the CDR3 is TGTGCCAGCACCGAGTTGGGCAATCAGCCCCAGCATTTT. Amino acid sequence: CASTELGNQPQHF.

J is TRBJ2-7 and V is TRBV20-1, with D hard to call. Germline V lookup: CDR1 DFQATT, CDR2 SNEGSKA (reference sequence). The CDR3 consists of 13 residues. The ends were cut back, 0 bases at V and 2 bases at J, with 8 bases in the middle. Written as DNA, the CDR3 is TGCAGTGCTAGAGACGCGCGCGCCTACGAGCAGTACTTC. Translated: CSARDARAYEQYF.

This clonotype was counted ten times or more. This chain joins TRBV3-1 and TRBJ2-7; D possibly corresponds to TRBD1 (6 bases). This CDR3 contains 11 residues. Germline loops: CDR1 LGHDT, CDR2 YNNKEL (reference sequence). The CDR3 region has the DNA TGTGCTACAGGGTCCCACGGGGAGCAGTACTTC. Its protein is CATGSHGEQYF.

Many counts were recorded for this clonotype. J is TRBJ1-5 and V is TRBV20-1; 7 bases are a match to TRBD1. Germline V gene sequence: CDR1 DFQATT, CDR2 SNEGSKA (reference sequence). The CDR3 has 13 amino acids. With V trimmed by 3 bases and J by 3 bases, 2 bases remained unmatched. As DNA, the CDR3 is TGCAGTGCTAGGGGGACAGCCAATCAGCCCCAGCATTTT. Amino acids: CSARGTANQPQHF.

At least ten counts were recorded for this clonotype. The chain has TRBV30 and TRBJ2-5; D call uncertain. CDR3 length: 15 residues. V was clipped by 0 bases and J by 5 bases, with 16 bases between them. Germline V gene sequence: CDR1 GTSNPN, CDR2 SVGIG (reference sequence). CDR3: CAWSVGRKLRETQYF. CDR3 bases: TGTGCCTGGAGTGTCGGTCGGAAATTGAGGGAGACCCAGTACTTC.

The chain employs TRBV6-2 or TRBV6-3 and TRBJ2-3; D remains unclear. The DNA matches TRBJ1-5 better at its end, which makes the J call doubtful. Germline V gene sequence: CDR1 MNHEY, CDR2 SVGEGT. The CDR3 has 15 residues. The CDR3, as DNA: TGTGCCAGCACGGTTGGTGAAAGCGGACCGACTACGCAGCATTTT. It encodes CASTVGESGPTTQHF.

This clonotype occurred many times. The chain has TRBV30 and TRBJ2-5; D is undetermined. The CDR3 totals 13 residues. Germline values: CDR1 GTSNPN, CDR2 SVGIG (reference sequence). The V end lost 3 bases, the J end lost 3 bases, and 11 bases lay between the germline ends. The CDR3 is CAWRSGVKETQYF. CDR3 nucleotide sequence: TGTGCCTGGAGGTCAGGAGTCAAAGAGACCCAGTACTTC.

In this sample, this clonotype turned up a few times. The chain has TRBV6-5 and TRBJ1-4; D is unclear. The V gene's germline CDR1 is MNHEY and CDR2 SVGAGI. There are 14 residues in the CDR3. V was shortened by 5 bases and J by 8 bases, with 15 bases between the two germline ends. CDR3 protein: CASSPRGGNEKLFF. The CDR3 DNA follows: TGTGCCAGCAGTCCTCGTGGAGGGAACGAAAAACTGTTTTTT.

This clonotype has a handful of counts. The chain joins TRBV6-6 to TRBJ1-4; TRBD1 aligns across 8 bases. V trimming: 8 bases; J trimming: 8 bases; junction bases outside the gene matches: 10. The CDR3 sequence is 14 residues long. Germline lookup yields CDR1 MNHNY and CDR2 SVGAGI (reference sequence). In DNA, the CDR3 is TGTGCCAGCCGACTCCAGGGGGCGGGGGAAAAACTGTTTTTT. Protein: CASRLQGAGEKLFF.

This clonotype appeared a few times. The V call is TRBV15, the J call TRBJ1-4; D might be TRBD1 (5 bases). This CDR3 is built from 15 residues. Trimming left V 1 base short and J 5 bases short, with 11 bases between. Germline V CDR1 and CDR2: LNHNV, YYDKDF (reference sequence). For the CDR3, the DNA is TGTGCCACCAGCAGAGCGCCGGGACTCAATGAAAAACTGTTTTTT. Its translation is CATSRAPGLNEKLFF.

This clonotype was seen more than once but under ten times. J is TRBJ2-5 and V is TRBV12-5, with D perhaps matching TRBD1 (6 bases). Trimming left V 1 base short and J 3 bases short, with 9 bases between. The CDR3 sequence is 14 residues long. The germline CDR1 and CDR2 sequences are LGHNT and FRNRAP. The CDR3 is CASGLDRDKETQYF. The DNA for the CDR3 is TGTGCTAGTGGTTTGGACCGGGACAAAGAGACCCAGTACTTC.

This clonotype has at least ten counts. J is TRBJ1-6 and V is TRBV20-1, with TRBD1 as a possible D gene (5 bases). V lost 6 bases and J lost 14, with 11 bases in between. This CDR3 is 10 amino acids long. Looked up from germline, CDR1 is DFQATT and CDR2 is SNEGSKA (reference sequence). CDR3 residues: CSAPWGTLHF. In DNA, the CDR3 is TGCAGTGCCCCGTGGGGGACCCTCCACTTT.

A few counts support this clonotype. The rearrangement joins TRBV2 to TRBJ2-1; D unresolved. Germline CDR1 SNHLY, CDR2 FYNNEI. The V gene lost 3 bases and the J gene lost 0 bases, with 6 bases spanning the gap. There are 14 residues in the CDR3. CDR3 protein: CASSDFFSYNEQFF. CDR3 bases: TGTGCCAGCAGTGATTTTTTCTCCTACAATGAGCAGTTCTTC.

A few counts support this clonotype. The chain's CDR3 is CASSPTGGRDTIYF. CDR3 DNA: TGCGCCAGCAGCCCGACAGGGGGCAGAGACACCATATATTTT. The V gene is TRBV4-1, the J gene TRBJ1-3; 10 bases line up with TRBD1. The germline V gene encodes CDR1 MGHRA and CDR2 YSYEKL. This CDR3 contains 14 residues. V lost 4 bases and J lost 8; bases outside the gene matches: 5.

In this sample, this clonotype turned up many times. The DNA for the CDR3 is TGTGCCAGTAGGGGACAGGCCTACGAGCAGTACTTC. Protein: CASRGQAYEQYF. The V and J genes are TRBV7-2 and TRBJ2-7; 8 bases are shared with TRBD1. The germline V gene has CDR1 SGHTA and CDR2 FQGNSA. This CDR3 comprises 12 residues. Trimming took 9 bases from V and 2 from J; bases not matched to a gene: 3.

This chain uses TRBV6-2 or TRBV6-3 with TRBJ1-2, with TRBD1 identical over 7 bases. The J segment lost 6 bases and the V segment lost 5 bases, leaving 15 bases of the junction unmatched. The CDR3 is made up of 16 amino acids. The germline V gene has CDR1 MNHEY and CDR2 SVGEGT. Here the CDR3 reads CASSDPTGKGDDGYTF. The CDR3 region has the DNA TGTGCCAGCAGTGATCCGACAGGGAAGGGGGACGATGGCTACACCTTC.

This clonotype was counted ten times or more. The chain employs TRBV11-2 and TRBJ2-1; possible D gene TRBD1, 5 bases. Trimming took off 6 bases at V and 10 bases at J, with 16 bases between the two ends. This CDR3 spans 13 amino acids. Germline CDR1 reads SGHAT; CDR2 reads FQNNGV. Written as DNA, the CDR3 is TGTGCCAGCAGTATGGGGCCCCTCTACGAGCAGTTCTTC. The encoded protein is CASSMGPLYEQFF.

This clonotype showed up many times. The chain carries TRBV20-1 and TRBJ2-7, with 8 bases lining up with TRBD1. CDR3 length: 17 amino acids. Per the germline V gene, CDR1 is DFQATT and CDR2 is SNEGSKA (reference sequence). With V trimmed by 5 bases and J by 0 bases, 15 bases remained unmatched. The CDR3 region has the DNA TGCAGTGCTCCAACCCCCGACCGGGACAGGAGCTCCTACGAGCAGTACTTC. Its translation is CSAPTPDRDRSSYEQYF.

This clonotype was observed at least ten times. The chain is built from TRBV20-1 and TRBJ1-2; perhaps TRBD1 as D (5 bases). Trimming left V 1 base short and J 8 bases short, with 17 bases between. Germline V gene data show CDR1 as DFQATT and CDR2 as SNEGSKA (reference sequence). The CDR3 runs to 14 residues. The CDR3 nucleotides read TGCAGTGCTAGAGGGCTTAGGACGGGACCCGGCTACACCTTC. Translating it yields CSARGLRTGPGYTF.